Reported below is one T cell receptor (beta chain). Its antigen is as yet unknown. Sequencing was performed with immunoSEQ multiplex PCR; in TCRdb, only in-frame clones are kept and a portion is missing. Found here are 80,000 to 100,000 clones, 92% of them singletons; the top ten hold around 0.18%. These data originate in a study of graft-versus-host responses after intestinal transplantation. Per the germline V gene, CDR1 is GTSNPN and CDR2 is SVGIG (reference sequence). This CDR3 comprises 15 residues. The ends lost 5 bases at V and 4 bases at J; junction bases unmatched: 9. Overall study findings and caveats: With peak circulating GvH clone levels came an association with early post-transplant HvG declines. There were GvH clones found in recipient marrow, and some of them appeared first in ileum or blood. Allograft graft-versus-host to host-versus-graft clonal ratios ran high in patients with graft-donor T cell macrochimerism.

The receptor comes from a human donor who received an intestinal transplant. Sequenced material: unstimulated CD4+ T cells sorted from spleen or lymph node cells, taken before intestinal transplant. The J gene is TRBJ1-1, the V gene TRBV30, with TRBD1 matching 11 bases. The CDR3 region has the DNA TGTGCCTGGGCCCTAACCGGGACAGGGGGCACTGAAGCTTTCTTT. Translation: CAWALTGTGGTEAFF.